This TCR beta chain was captured by sequencing in a study of T cell responses to AZD1222 COVID-19 vaccine. Study results and limitations: Just a handful of people given AZD1222 tested seropositive at baseline. The repertoires were collected only after the peak T cell response.

This clone was observed a few times. Its antigen is not known. TCRdb keeps only in-frame clones here, not all; method: immunoSEQ multiplex PCR. The table lists about 200,000 clones, roughly 90% of them singletons. Source: peripheral blood, taken 28 days after the second AZD1222 dose. The source of this sequence is an adult who received the AZD1222 COVID-19 vaccine.

Here the CDR3 DNA reads TGTGCCAGCAGCTCAAGTAATACGGAATCAGCGACCCAGCATTTT. Its translation: CASSSSNTESATQHF. The chain has TRBV11-2 and TRBJ1-5; D gene ambiguous. V lost 4 bases and J 11 bases, leaving 21 bases between the germline ends. CDR1 and CDR2 (germline): SGHAT, FQNNGV. The CDR3 is made up of 15 amino acids.